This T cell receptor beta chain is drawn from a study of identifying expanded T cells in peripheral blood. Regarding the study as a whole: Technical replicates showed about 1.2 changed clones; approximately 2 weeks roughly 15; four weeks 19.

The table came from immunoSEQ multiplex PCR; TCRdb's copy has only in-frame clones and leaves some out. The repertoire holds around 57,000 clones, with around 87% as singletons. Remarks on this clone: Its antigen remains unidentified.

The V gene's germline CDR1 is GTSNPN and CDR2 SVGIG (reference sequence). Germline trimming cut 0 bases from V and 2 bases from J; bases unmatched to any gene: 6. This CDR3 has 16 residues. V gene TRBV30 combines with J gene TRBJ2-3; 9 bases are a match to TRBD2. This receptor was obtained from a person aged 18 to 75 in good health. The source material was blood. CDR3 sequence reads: CAWSVRTSGFTDTQYF. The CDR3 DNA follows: TGTGCCTGGAGTGTACGAACTAGCGGGTTCACAGATACGCAGTATTTT.